This passage covers 30 T cell receptor beta chains from one sample sequenced in a study of shared clonotypes between healthy human individuals. Generated by immunoSEQ multiplex PCR, the TCRdb table keeps only in-frame clones and is missing some. The sample consists of millions of clones, 90% to 95% of them appearing once. Sample: naive CD4+ T cells sorted from blood. Indicated subset: CD45RA+ positively selected. The source is a man younger than 30 in good health.

This chain connects TRBV5-1 to TRBJ1-2; TRBD1 is a possible D gene (5 bases). Germline V gives CDR1 SGHRS, CDR2 YFSETQ. Trimming shortened V by 3 bases and J by 0 bases, and 12 bases separated the two germline ends. The CDR3 loop spans 15 amino acids. In DNA form, the CDR3 reads TGCGCCAGCAGCTGGGGGACGGCCTCTAACTATGGCTACACCTTC. It specifies CASSWGTASNYGYTF.

This clone appeared once. V is TRBV11-2 and J is TRBJ1-1, with D perhaps matching TRBD1 (6 bases). The CDR3 consists of 14 residues. V shed 4 bases and J shed 7 bases, with 16 bases lying between them. Germline CDR1 reads SGHAT; CDR2 reads FQNNGV. The CDR3 spells CASSSPQGPFEAFF. The CDR3 region has the DNA TGTGCCAGCAGCTCCCCACAGGGTCCCTTTGAAGCTTTCTTT.

V and J are TRBV28 and TRBJ2-7, with 8 nucleotides matching TRBD1. J was trimmed by 2 bases and V by 6 bases; bases with no gene match: 6. Per germline, CDR1 MDHEN and CDR2 SYDVKM. This CDR3 is 14 amino acids long. The CDR3 loop is CASRRGQGTYEQYF. The DNA for the CDR3 is TGTGCCAGCAGGCGCGGACAGGGAACCTACGAGCAGTACTTC.

This clone appeared a single time. The chain combines TRBV6-5 with TRBJ1-2, with a tentative D call TRBD1 (6 bases). The germline V and J ends were trimmed by 6 bases and 3 bases, with 8 bases remaining between them. Germline loops: CDR1 MNHEY, CDR2 SVGAGI. The CDR3 spans 12 residues. In nucleotides, the CDR3 is TGTGCCAGCAGGGACAGATACTATGGCTACACCTTC. Protein sequence: CASRDRYYGYTF.

The genes are TRBV18 and TRBJ1-4; 8 bases are a match to TRBD1. Germline CDR1 reads KGHSH; CDR2 reads LQKENI. Trimming took 3 bases from V and 7 from J; bases not matched to a gene: 7. The CDR3 covers 15 residues. This CDR3 is CASSPSTGAGEKLFF. CDR3 nucleotides: TGTGCCAGCTCACCGTCGACAGGGGCGGGTGAAAAACTGTTTTTT.

The count of this clone is one. With a much larger clone just one base away, this may be a read error. V and J are TRBV5-6 and TRBJ1-5; unclear D gene. This CDR3 has 13 amino acids. V was clipped by 0 bases and J by 4 bases, with 5 bases between them. Per the germline V gene, CDR1 is SGHDT and CDR2 is YYEEEE. Here the CDR3 DNA reads TGTGCCAGCAGCTTGGAGGCTAATCAGCCCCAGCATTTT. Its translation is CASSLEANQPQHF.

V and J are TRBV5-6 and TRBJ1-5; no clear D gene. V lost 1 base and J lost 4, with 9 bases in between. Germline lookup yields CDR1 SGHDT and CDR2 YYEEEE. CDR3 size: 14 residues. The DNA of the CDR3 is TGTGCCAGCAGCTTGATAGGGTCTAATCAGCCCCAGCATTTT. As protein: CASSLIGSNQPQHF.

The chain couples TRBV7-9 to TRBJ2-3, with TRBD1 identical over 8 bases. With 5 bases clipped from V and 2 bases from J, the junction kept 6 bases outside the gene matches. Germline V CDR1 and CDR2: SEHNR, FQNEAQ (reference sequence). CDR3 length: 15 amino acids. The CDR3 loop reads CASSAQGEYTDTQYF. The DNA for the CDR3 is TGTGCCAGCAGCGCACAGGGGGAGTACACAGATACGCAGTATTTT.

The J gene is TRBJ2-4, the V gene TRBV30; perhaps D is TRBD1 or TRBD2 (6 bases each). CDR1 and CDR2 (germline): GTSNPN, SVGIG (reference sequence). The ends were cut back, 3 bases at V and 8 bases at J, with 17 bases in the middle. The CDR3 covers 14 residues. CDR3 bases: TGTGCCTGGAGCCCCTCTAGGGGGGAGTACATTCAGTACTTC. Protein product: CAWSPSRGEYIQYF.

This chain connects TRBV7-2 to TRBJ2-2; D may correspond to TRBD1 or TRBD2 (5 bases each). Germline V gene data show CDR1 as SGHTA and CDR2 as FQGNSA. The CDR3 covers 16 residues. V lost 5 bases and J lost 7, with 20 bases in between. DNA for the CDR3: TGTGCCAGCAGCCACGAACCCCTATGGGGGATCGGGGAGCTGTTTTTT. Translated, it gives CASSHEPLWGIGELFF.

Remarks on this clone: The sample carries other DNA sequences with the same CDR3. The rearrangement links TRBV5-1 to TRBJ2-7; D perhaps matches TRBD2 (6 bases). In germline, CDR1 is SGHRS, CDR2 YFSETQ. V lost 5 bases and J 1 base, leaving 10 bases between the germline ends. CDR3 length equals 13 residues. Here the CDR3 reads CASSSGNSYEQYF. The CDR3 region has the DNA TGCGCCAGCAGTAGCGGAAATTCCTACGAGCAGTACTTC.

The chain has TRBV28 and TRBJ2-2; D uncertain. Trimming shortened V by 3 bases and J by 6 bases, and 8 bases separated the two germline ends. The CDR3 covers 13 residues. Germline V CDR1 and CDR2: MDHEN, SYDVKM. CDR3 protein: CASSLGSPGELFF. CDR3 DNA: TGTGCCAGCAGTTTGGGTTCTCCCGGGGAGCTGTTTTTT. Complete variable domain (other parts from reference TRBV28 and TRBJ2-2): DVKVTQSSRYLVKRTGEKVFLECVQDMDHENMFWYRQDPGLGLRLIYFSYDVKMKEKGDIPEGYSVSREKKERFSLILESASTNQTSMYLCASSLGSPGELFFGEGSRLTVL.

V gene TRBV5-3 combines with J gene TRBJ2-7, with 8 bases lining up with TRBD1. TRBV5-3 counts as an open reading frame of uncertain function. This CDR3 comprises 19 residues. J was trimmed by 2 bases and V by 1 base; bases with no gene match: 17. The CDR3 DNA follows: TGTGCCAGAAGCTTGTCCGAGGACAGGGAGTGCTTAATACCCTACGAGCAGTACTTC. It codes for CARSLSEDRECLIPYEQYF.

With regard to this clone: The sample has other DNA sequences that encode this CDR3 too. The chain carries TRBV11-2 and TRBJ2-7; D perhaps matches TRBD1 (6 bases). The length of the CDR3 is 13 residues. Per the germline V gene, CDR1 is SGHAT and CDR2 is FQNNGV. V lost 4 bases, J lost 3 bases, and 10 bases lay in between. CDR3 sequence (DNA): TGTGCCAGCAGCTCCCAACAGGGCTACGAGCAGTACTTC. Translating gives CASSSQQGYEQYF.

The J gene is TRBJ2-3, the V gene TRBV9, with 7 bases lining up with TRBD2. Unmatched junction bases numbered 8, after V lost 4 bases and J lost 3 bases. Germline V lookup: CDR1 SGDLS, CDR2 YYNGEE. CDR3 length: 15 residues. As DNA, the CDR3 is TGTGCCAGCAGCCCCCTAACTAGCGTAACAGATACGCAGTATTTT. This sequence encodes CASSPLTSVTDTQYF.

The rearrangement uses TRBV6-6 and TRBJ2-2, with D hard to call. Germline CDR1 reads MNHNY; CDR2 reads SVGAGI (reference sequence). Trimming removed 4 bases at V and 5 bases at J, with 5 bases between. The CDR3 spans 12 residues. The chain's CDR3 is CASSFRTGELFF. Here the CDR3 DNA reads TGTGCCAGCAGTTTCAGGACCGGGGAGCTGTTTTTT.

As for this clone: One junction end does not reproduce the germline sequence, and a read error may be involved. The chain recombines TRBV7-9 with TRBJ2-5; perhaps TRBD2 as D (6 bases). Germline loops: CDR1 SEHNR, CDR2 FQNEAQ (reference sequence). This CDR3 comprises 14 residues. CDR3 nucleotide sequence: TGTGCCAGCACCTTAACGGGGGTTTCGGAGACCCAGTACTTC. This translates into CASTLTGVSETQYF. Full variable domain (outside the CDR3, taken from reference TRBV7-9 and TRBJ2-5): DTGVSQNPRHKITKRGQNVTFRCDPISEHNRLYWYRQTLGQGPEFLTYFQNEAQLEKSRLLSDRFSAERPKGSFSTLEIQRTEQGDSAMYLCASTLTGVSETQYFGPGTRLLVL.

The V call is TRBV2, the J call TRBJ2-2, with 7 bases that match TRBD2. V shed 7 bases and J 1 base; nucleotides not matched to a gene: 6. CDR3 length: 15 residues. Germline CDR1 reads SNHLY; CDR2 reads FYNNEI. The CDR3 nucleotides read TGTGCCAGCACAGGTGCTAGCGGGAACACCGGGGAGCTGTTTTTT. Protein product: CASTGASGNTGELFF.

The CDR3 here is CASSPRTLAEYNEQFF. CDR3 DNA sequence: TGTGCCAGCAGTCCCCGGACGCTAGCGGAGTACAATGAGCAGTTCTTC. The chain uses TRBV7-2 and TRBJ2-1; 7 bases fit TRBD2. CDR3 size: 16 residues. Germline V gives CDR1 SGHTA, CDR2 FQGNSA. Losses at the gene ends were 6 bases for V and 4 bases for J; bases not matched to a gene: 12.

The CDR3 is CASSESGGDSYEQYF. CDR3 sequence (DNA): TGTGCCAGCAGTGAATCAGGGGGGGACTCCTACGAGCAGTACTTC. The chain couples TRBV6-1 to TRBJ2-7; D tentatively fits TRBD1 or TRBD2 (7 bases each). The length of the CDR3 is 15 residues. The V and J ends lost 2 bases and 0 bases respectively, with 11 bases between them. CDR1 is MNHNS, CDR2 SASEGT, per germline.

In its sample, this clone was seen once. One base away lies a much larger clone, so this may be a sequencing read error. The chain couples TRBV20-1 to TRBJ1-1; D gene unclear. Germline V gene data show CDR1 as DFQATT and CDR2 as SNEGSKA (reference sequence). Trimming pared 6 bases from V and 7 bases from J, leaving 12 bases between. The CDR3 totals 11 residues. In nucleotides, the CDR3 is TGCAGTGCCGTTTTCCGTGATGAAGCTTTCTTT. Protein: CSAVFRDEAFF.

In its sample, this clone was seen once. The CDR3 DNA sequence: TGTGCCAGCAGTGGAGAACTAGCGGGGCCCTACGAGCAGTACTTC. Translating it yields CASSGELAGPYEQYF. The V call is TRBV6-6, the J call TRBJ2-5, with 10 bases identical to TRBD2. The end of the DNA fits TRBJ2-7 better, so the J call may be wrong. The CDR3 contains 15 residues. Germline values: CDR1 MNHNY, CDR2 SVGAGI (reference sequence).

This chain connects TRBV7-2 to TRBJ1-2; 7 bases match TRBD1. J was trimmed by 7 bases and V by 1 base; bases with no gene match: 3. The CDR3 length is 13 residues. Germline-derived CDR1 and CDR2 are SGHTA and FQGNSA. In DNA, the CDR3 is TGTGCCAGCAGCTTAGGAGGGGGCCGTGGCTACACCTTC. Translation gives CASSLGGGRGYTF.

The rearrangement joins TRBV20-1 to TRBJ2-7; possibly TRBD1 for D (6 bases). Per the germline V gene, CDR1 is DFQATT and CDR2 is SNEGSKA (reference sequence). This CDR3 is built from 10 residues. V shed 6 bases and J shed 5 bases, with 8 bases lying between them. In DNA form, the CDR3 reads TGCAGTGCGGGGGCGGACGAGCAGTACTTC. Its protein product is CSAGADEQYF.

The chain uses TRBV13 and TRBJ1-6; TRBD1 aligns across 7 bases. The CDR3 contains 15 residues. Per the germline V gene, CDR1 is PRHDT and CDR2 is FYEKMQ (reference sequence). With 3 bases clipped from V and 7 bases from J, the junction kept 6 bases outside the gene matches. CDR3 region: CASSFTGTANSPLHF. The CDR3 nucleotides are TGTGCCAGCAGCTTCACCGGGACAGCAAATTCACCCCTCCACTTT.

The chain is built from TRBV4-3 and TRBJ1-1; TRBD1 matches 10 bases. Germline trimming cut 3 bases from V and 0 bases from J; bases unmatched to any gene: 4. The CDR3 runs to 16 residues. Germline-derived CDR1 and CDR2 are LGHNA and YSLEER. CDR3 sequence (DNA): TGCGCCAGCAGCCACTATGGGACAGGGGTGAACACTGAAGCTTTCTTT. The encoded protein is CASSHYGTGVNTEAFF.

V gene TRBV10-3 combines with J gene TRBJ2-3; D ambiguous. Per germline, CDR1 ENHRY and CDR2 SYGVKD. Trimming pared 4 bases from V and 3 bases from J, leaving 8 bases between. This CDR3 spans 13 amino acids. CDR3 residues: CAISVTVTDTQYF. DNA of the CDR3: TGTGCCATCAGTGTAACGGTGACAGATACGCAGTATTTT.

CDR3 sequence: CASSVPGTGFSGKLFF. DNA of the CDR3: TGTGCCAGCAGTGTCCCTGGGACAGGCTTCTCTGGAAAACTGTTTTTT. The chain recombines TRBV6-4 with TRBJ1-4, with TRBD1 matching over 8 bases. The CDR3 runs to 16 residues. V shed 4 bases and J 10 bases; nucleotides not matched to a gene: 14. The V gene's germline CDR1 is MRHNA and CDR2 SNTAGT.

This chain joins TRBV4-2 and TRBJ2-7, with a tentative D call TRBD2 (6 bases). V lost 6 bases, J lost 3 bases, and 15 bases lay in between. Germline CDR1 and CDR2: LGHNA and YNFKEQ. This CDR3 has 14 residues. The CDR3 here is CASSHGKEGYEQYF. CDR3 nucleotides: TGTGCCAGCAGTCACGGGAAGGAGGGCTACGAGCAGTACTTC.

The V call is TRBV7-2, the J call TRBJ1-1; no definite D call. Germline-derived CDR1 and CDR2 are SGHTA and FQGNSA. Trimming left V 4 bases short and J 4 bases short, with 16 bases between. This CDR3 is built from 15 residues. DNA for the CDR3: TGTGCCAGCAGCTCTTTCCGTCACCGGGGCACTGAAGCTTTCTTT. This sequence encodes CASSSFRHRGTEAFF.